This is a list of T cell receptor beta chains from one sample in a study of T cells in Graves' hyperthyroidism and ophthalmopathy. TCRdb reprocessed the multiplex PCR reads with MiXCR, giving one entry per CDR3 protein. The sample lists about 400,000 distinct CDR3 sequences; under 15% were seen once. Sequenced input: blood. The source of these receptors is a man in his late teens or twenties with Graves' ophthalmopathy. CDR3s include the opening cysteine and the closing phenylalanine or tryptophan. Each record gives: clone size, V gene, D gene, J gene, CDR3 length, CDR3 protein, CDR3 DNA. D genes are given only for firm matches. Where a row states a size, it is once, few, many or the class of an expanded clone; other rows omit it.

-,TRBV27,TRBD2,TRBJ2-3,15,CVSRRLAGGTDTQYF,TGTGTCAGCAGGAGACTAGCGGGGGGCACAGATACGCAGTATTTT
many,TRBV6-1,TRBD2,TRBJ2-1,17,CASSPSPGLESYNEQFF,TGTGCCAGCAGTCCCAGTCCGGGACTAGAATCCTACAATGAGCAGTTCTTC
many,TRBV6-1,-,TRBJ1-1,14,CASSDGAHGTEAFF,TGTGCCAGCAGTGACGGGGCGCACGGCACTGAAGCTTTCTTT
many,TRBV20-1,TRBD2,TRBJ2-5,15,CSAARGLAGQETQYF,TGCAGTGCCGCGAGGGGCCTAGCGGGGCAAGAGACCCAGTACTTC
many,TRBV27,-,TRBJ2-3,14,CASSLPDTTDTQYF,TGTGCCAGCAGCTTACCTGATACCACAGATACGCAGTATTTT
many,TRBV12-5,-,TRBJ1-5,13,CASGSWDGQPQHF,TGTGCTAGTGGTTCCTGGGACGGTCAGCCCCAGCATTTT
many,TRBV30,-,TRBJ1-2,13,CAWSPGLSYGYTF,TGTGCCTGGAGTCCGGGACTTTCCTATGGCTACACCTTC
many,TRBV7-2,-,TRBJ1-1,15,CASSLRPTQTNEAFF,TGTGCCAGCAGCTTACGACCAACACAAACAAATGAAGCTTTCTTT
many,TRBV11-2,-,TRBJ2-1,14,CASSPDAVYNEQFF,TGTGCCAGCAGCCCCGACGCAGTTTACAATGAGCAGTTCTTC
many,TRBV20-1,TRBD2,TRBJ2-1,17,CSARAPRLAGGYNEQFF,TGCAGTGCTAGGGCCCCGAGACTAGCGGGGGGGTACAATGAGCAGTTCTTC
-,TRBV7-6,-,TRBJ2-5,14,CASSPRQGSETQYF,TGTGCCAGCAGCCCCAGGCAGGGGTCGGAGACCCAGTACTTC
many,TRBV6-7,TRBD1,TRBJ1-5,16,CASIQTGTGRNQPQHF,TGTGCCAGCATTCAAACCGGGACAGGTAGGAATCAGCCCCAGCATTTT
few,TRBV20-1,-,TRBJ1-3,15,CSARDRRISGNTIYF,TGCAGTGCTAGAGATCGCCGGATCTCTGGAAACACCATATATTTT
many,TRBV6-1,TRBD1,TRBJ2-7,15,CASSDRDRGNYEQYF,TGTGCCAGCAGTGACCGGGACAGGGGGAATTACGAGCAGTACTTC
-,TRBV20-1,-,TRBJ1-2,12,CSARDSARGYTF,TGCAGTGCTAGAGATTCGGCCCGTGGCTACACCTTC
many,TRBV20-1,TRBD1,TRBJ2-1,15,CSARERQGGSNEQFF,TGCAGTGCTAGAGAACGACAAGGGGGCTCCAATGAGCAGTTCTTC
-,TRBV6-2/TRBV6-3,-,TRBJ1-1,15,CASSSPRQQNTEAFF,TGTGCCAGCAGTTCCCCGAGACAGCAGAACACTGAAGCTTTCTTT
-,TRBV25-1,TRBD1,TRBJ1-1,14,CASSNLDQGGEAFF,TGTGCCAGCAGTAACTTAGACCAGGGGGGTGAAGCTTTCTTT
few,TRBV20-1,-,TRBJ2-3,12,CSASGFTDTQYF,TGCAGTGCTAGCGGGTTCACAGATACGCAGTATTTT
many,TRBV20-1,TRBD2,TRBJ2-3,15,CRPGLAGGSTDTQYF,TGCAGACCGGGACTAGCGGGAGGGAGCACAGATACGCAGTATTTT
many,TRBV7-3,TRBD2,TRBJ2-2,13,CASSRAGTGELFF,TGTGCCAGCAGCCGAGCGGGGACCGGGGAGCTGTTTTTT
few,TRBV3-1,TRBD2,TRBJ2-2,16,CASSPLAGLDTGELFF,TGTGCCAGCAGCCCTCTAGCGGGATTGGACACCGGGGAGCTGTTTTTT
many,TRBV11-2,-,TRBJ2-1,16,CASSGFVTGGYNEQFF,TGTGCCAGCAGCGGATTCGTCACAGGCGGGTACAATGAGCAGTTCTTC
few,TRBV18,TRBD2,TRBJ2-1,15,CASSPGTSGVMEQFF,TGTGCCAGCTCACCGGGGACTAGCGGGGTTATGGAGCAGTTCTTC
many,TRBV7-3,-,TRBJ2-5,12,CASSYGGETQYF,TGTGCCAGCAGCTACGGGGGAGAGACCCAGTACTTC
many,TRBV13,-,TRBJ2-7,17,CASSHSPGGGRMYEQYF,TGTGCCAGCAGCCATTCCCCAGGAGGGGGCCGTATGTACGAGCAGTACTTC
many,TRBV12-3/TRBV12-4,TRBD2,TRBJ2-3,16,CASSLLAGGETDTQYF,TGTGCCAGCAGTTTGTTAGCGGGGGGTGAAACAGATACGCAGTATTTT
many,TRBV6-1,TRBD1,TRBJ2-7,15,CASSYGTGLPYEQYF,TGTGCCAGCAGTTATGGGACAGGGCTCCCCTACGAGCAGTACTTC
many,TRBV11-2,-,TRBJ1-1,11,CATLGSTEAFF,TGTGCCACCTTGGGGTCCACTGAAGCTTTCTTT
-,TRBV19,-,TRBJ1-1,17,CASSIWGDNQNTTEAFF,TGTGCCAGTAGTATATGGGGCGATAACCAGAATACCACTGAAGCTTTCTTT
many,TRBV12-3/TRBV12-4,-,TRBJ2-3,17,CASSFRGRASGTDTQYF,TGTGCCAGCAGTTTTAGGGGCCGGGCTTCAGGGACAGATACGCAGTATTTT
-,TRBV3-1,TRBD1,TRBJ1-5,13,CASSRDRESPQHF,TGTGCCAGCAGCCGAGACAGGGAGTCGCCCCAGCATTTT
many,TRBV20-1,TRBD1,TRBJ2-7,15,CSAIKPGQGAYEQYF,TGCAGTGCTATAAAACCGGGACAGGGGGCCTACGAGCAGTACTTC
-,TRBV19,-,TRBJ1-5,15,CASRLGTLSNQPQHF,TGTGCCAGTAGACTCGGGACACTTAGCAATCAGCCCCAGCATTTT
many,TRBV6-1,-,TRBJ1-1,15,CATYRAGSTPTTAFF,TGTGCCACCTACCGCGCAGGTTCTACACCGACGACAGCTTTCTTT
-,TRBV14,TRBD2,TRBJ2-6,17,CASSRLAGAAGANVLTF,TGTGCCAGCAGCCGACTAGCGGGAGCGGCTGGGGCCAACGTCCTGACTTTC
many,TRBV5-1,-,TRBJ2-7,13,CASSLYGMDEQYF,TGCGCCAGCAGCTTGTACGGGATGGACGAGCAGTACTTC
-,TRBV7-6,-,TRBJ1-4,13,CASSPMGFEKLFF,TGTGCCAGCAGCCCGATGGGATTTGAAAAACTGTTTTTT
many,TRBV20-1,TRBD2,TRBJ2-7,15,CSAQRGSGGAYEQYF,TGCAGTGCTCAACGGGGGAGCGGGGGGGCCTACGAGCAGTACTTC
-,TRBV7-9,-,TRBJ2-1,13,CASSPQLRNEQFF,TGTGCCAGCAGCCCTCAACTACGTAATGAGCAGTTCTTC